The T cell receptor (beta chain) under discussion was sequenced for a study of Ad26.COV2.S vaccination and SARS-CoV-2 variants. Background on the study: The Ad26.COV2.S arm of the COV1001 trial was where the donor was placed. Ad26.COV2.S given intramuscularly, once or twice 56 days apart.

The V gene lost 4 bases and the J gene lost 2 bases, with 15 bases spanning the gap. Per germline, CDR1 SGHDT and CDR2 YYEEEE. CDR3 length: 15 amino acids. Overall study findings and caveats: Assessments of TCR breadth and depth may have underestimated the total T cell responses.

Noted treatment: around 19 received Ad26.COV2.S at low or high dose, single or two shots; roughly 5 received placebo; per-sample allocation not given. The study sampled participants on day 63 after the first vaccine or placebo injection. An adult of 18-55 years in Boston served as donor. Assay used: immunoSEQ multiplex PCR; TCRdb lists only in-frame clones, some missing. The table lists 350,000 to 500,000 clones, 75% to 95% of them singletons, with roughly an eighth in the top ten. Comments on this clone: Antigen unknown.

This receptor was taken from a person between 18 and 59 years old who received the Ad26.COV2.S COVID-19 vaccine or a placebo. This chain uses TRBV5-6 with TRBJ1-1; no firm D call. The input for sequencing was peripheral blood, taken in a trial of Ad26.COV2.S vaccine versus placebo. The CDR3 loop is CASSPRRGPNTEAFF. The CDR3, as DNA: TGTGCCAGCAGCCCCCGGCGCGGGCCTAACACTGAAGCTTTCTTT.